These 7 T cell receptor beta chains originate from one sample sequenced in a study of OX40 agonist ivuxolimab in advanced cancers. Libraries were prepared by immunoSEQ multiplex PCR; TCRdb keeps only in-frame clonotypes and omits some of them. The sample includes some 15,000 clones, roughly 71% of them seen just once. The sample here was CD4+ or CD8+ T cells sorted from blood, taken in a trial of the OX40 agonist ivuxolimab. Every receptor here comes from an adult with an advanced solid tumor such as melanoma, head and neck, liver or kidney cancer.

The chain carries TRBV19 and TRBJ1-1; D is unclear. The germline CDR1 and CDR2 sequences are LNHDA and SQIVND (reference sequence). This CDR3 has 13 residues. The ends were cut back, 1 base at V and 0 bases at J, with 3 bases in the middle. This CDR3 is CASSIGVNTEAFF. CDR3 sequence (DNA): TGTGCCAGTAGTATAGGGGTGAACACTGAAGCTTTCTTT.

CDR3 sequence: CASSGEGAPQYF. As DNA, the CDR3 is TGTGCCAGCAGCGGGGAGGGGGCGCCTCAGTACTTC. The chain is built from TRBV9 and TRBJ2-4; D may match TRBD1 or TRBD2 (7 bases each). The V end was cut by 3 bases, the J end by 12 bases, with 13 bases between. The CDR3 covers 12 residues. Germline CDR1 reads SGDLS; CDR2 reads YYNGEE.

The V and J genes are TRBV27 and TRBJ1-2; TRBD1 matches at 7 bases. Trimming at V came to 4 bases and at J to 5 bases, leaving 7 bases not matched to a gene. The CDR3 sequence is 14 residues long. Germline CDR1 and CDR2: MNHEY and SMNVEV (reference sequence). The CDR3 loop reads CASSSGGQTYGYTF. The DNA of the CDR3 is TGTGCCAGCAGTTCGGGGGGACAGACTTATGGCTACACCTTC.

The J gene is TRBJ2-5, the V gene TRBV4-1; 9 bases are a match to TRBD1. The end of the DNA is better explained by TRBJ2-7, so the J call may be wrong. The CDR3 extends over 15 amino acids. Germline CDR1 is MGHRA and CDR2 is YSYEKL. CDR3 sequence (DNA): TGCGCCAGCAGCCAAGGGGACAGGGAAGTTTTCGAGCAGTACTTC. Translation: CASSQGDREVFEQYF.

CDR3 sequence (DNA): TGTGCCAGCAGTTACGGACAGGCCAACTATGGCTACACCTTC. Protein product: CASSYGQANYGYTF. The rearrangement links TRBV28 to TRBJ1-2, with 7 bases identical to TRBD1. The CDR3 has 14 residues. The germline CDR1 and CDR2 sequences are MDHEN and SYDVKM. V was pared by 4 bases and J by 2 bases, with 4 bases of the junction left unmatched.

The chain combines TRBV28 with TRBJ2-3; 7 bases agree with TRBD2. Trimming took 5 bases from V and 2 from J; bases not matched to a gene: 4. The CDR3 covers 14 residues. Looked up from germline, CDR1 is MDHEN and CDR2 is SYDVKM. The CDR3 protein is CASSELAATDTQYF. Written as DNA, the CDR3 is TGTGCCAGCAGTGAGCTAGCGGCCACAGATACGCAGTATTTT.

This chain links TRBV6-5 with TRBJ2-5; 9 nucleotides line up with TRBD2. J was trimmed by 4 bases and V by 2 bases; bases with no gene match: 5. The CDR3 consists of 15 residues. CDR1 and CDR2 (germline): MNHEY, SVGAGI. The CDR3 DNA follows: TGTGCCAGCAGTTACCTAGCGGGGACGGGAGAGACCCAGTACTTC. Translated: CASSYLAGTGETQYF.